This paragraph covers one TCR beta chain sequence. This CDR3 has 14 residues. The ends were cut back, 0 bases at V and 5 bases at J, with 10 bases in the middle. Germline CDR1 SGHRS, CDR2 YFSETQ. Preparation of the TCRbeta library used unique molecular identifiers. TCRdb fed the PCR reads into MiXCR, producing one record per CDR3 protein. Of 450,000 to 600,000 distinct CDR3 sequences in the sample, around 18% are singletons; the top ten hold 3% to 4%. The sample comes from a study of T-cell reconstitution after alpha-beta-depleted transplantation in children. The sequence came from a human donor who donated a stem cell graft to a child with acute lymphoblastic leukemia. This rearrangement joins TRBV5-1 to TRBJ2-3, with D possibly matching TRBD2 (5 bases). This material consisted of PBMCs from the stem cell graft donor, taken from the stem cell graft. The CDR3 bases are TGCGCCAGCAGCTTGGAGAGGGTGGGAGATACGCAGTATTTT. Its protein product is CASSLERVGDTQYF.